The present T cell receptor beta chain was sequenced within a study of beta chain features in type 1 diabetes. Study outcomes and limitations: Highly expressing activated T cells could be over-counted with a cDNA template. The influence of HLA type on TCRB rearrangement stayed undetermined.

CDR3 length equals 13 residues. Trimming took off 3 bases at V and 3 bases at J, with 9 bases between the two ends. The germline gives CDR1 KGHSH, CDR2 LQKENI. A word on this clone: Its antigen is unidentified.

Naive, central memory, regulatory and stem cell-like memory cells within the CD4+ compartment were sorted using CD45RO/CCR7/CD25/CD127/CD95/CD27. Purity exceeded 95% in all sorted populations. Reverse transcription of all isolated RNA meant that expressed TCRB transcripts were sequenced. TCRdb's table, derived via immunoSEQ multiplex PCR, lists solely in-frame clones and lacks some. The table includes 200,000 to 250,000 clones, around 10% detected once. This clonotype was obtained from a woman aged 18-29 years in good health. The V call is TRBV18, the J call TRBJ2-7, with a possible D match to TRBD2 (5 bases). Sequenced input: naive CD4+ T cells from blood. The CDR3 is CASSPDGLYEQYF. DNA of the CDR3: TGTGCCAGCTCACCCGACGGACTCTACGAGCAGTACTTC.